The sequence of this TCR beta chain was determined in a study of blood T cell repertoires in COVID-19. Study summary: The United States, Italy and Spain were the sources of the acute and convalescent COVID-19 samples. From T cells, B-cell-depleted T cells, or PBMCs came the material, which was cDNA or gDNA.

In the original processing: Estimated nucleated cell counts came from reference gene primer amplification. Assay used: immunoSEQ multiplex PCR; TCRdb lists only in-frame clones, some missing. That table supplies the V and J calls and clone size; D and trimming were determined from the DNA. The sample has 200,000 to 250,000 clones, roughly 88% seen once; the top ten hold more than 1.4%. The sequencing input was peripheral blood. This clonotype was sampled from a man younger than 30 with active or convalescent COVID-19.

The CDR3 loop is CASSFPGSGGGNEQFF. The CDR3 coding sequence is TGTGCCAGCAGTTTCCCGGGTTCGGGAGGGGGCAATGAGCAGTTCTTC. V is TRBV27 and J is TRBJ2-1; 8 positions match TRBD2. The ends lost 3 bases at V and 6 bases at J; junction bases unmatched: 10. CDR1 is MNHEY, CDR2 SMNVEV, per germline (reference sequence). There are 16 residues in the CDR3.